This T cell receptor beta chain was identified in a study of blood T cells in healthy people across ages. Findings and limits, study-wide: Per-million-T-cell TCR beta diversity fell roughly linearly with age. A greater number of naive CD4+ cells and higher diversity distinguished long-lived donors from aged donors.

For the second PCR, which ran for 7 to 11 cycles, a sample-barcoded 5' primer and a J-beta primer mix were used. TCRdb recomputed calls from the 5' RACE reads with MiXCR, one row per CDR3 protein. The table includes 1,500,000 or so distinct CDR3 sequences, 40% to 45% detected once. A word on this clonotype: Antigen specificity is unknown.

The trim removed 3 bases at V and 0 bases at J, leaving 13 bases unmatched. This CDR3 is built from 19 residues. This TCR came from a woman between 18 and 29 years old in good health. Sample: blood. This chain uses TRBV12-3 or TRBV12-4 with TRBJ2-4; 8 bases are shared with TRBD2. DNA for the CDR3: TGTGCCAGCAGTTTGAGAAGAGCACTAGCGGAGATAGCCAAAAACATTCAGTACTTC. Translated, it gives CASSLRRALAEIAKNIQYF.